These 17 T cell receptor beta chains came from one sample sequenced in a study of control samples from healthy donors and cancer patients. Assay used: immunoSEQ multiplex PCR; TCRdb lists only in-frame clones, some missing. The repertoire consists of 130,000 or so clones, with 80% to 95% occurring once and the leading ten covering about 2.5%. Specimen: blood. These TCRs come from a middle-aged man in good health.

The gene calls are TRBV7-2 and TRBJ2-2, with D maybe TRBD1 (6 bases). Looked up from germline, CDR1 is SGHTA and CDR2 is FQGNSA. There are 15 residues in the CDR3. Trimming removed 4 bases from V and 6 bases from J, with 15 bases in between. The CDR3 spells CASSSGGTLAGELFF. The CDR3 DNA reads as TGTGCCAGCAGCTCAGGTGGGACACTGGCCGGGGAGCTGTTTTTT.

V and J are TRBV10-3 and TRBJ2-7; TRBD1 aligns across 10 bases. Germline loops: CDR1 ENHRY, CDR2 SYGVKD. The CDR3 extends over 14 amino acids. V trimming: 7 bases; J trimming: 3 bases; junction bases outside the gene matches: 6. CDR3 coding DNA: TGTGCCATCACTCCGGGACAGGGGTTCTACGAGCAGTACTTC. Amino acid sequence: CAITPGQGFYEQYF.

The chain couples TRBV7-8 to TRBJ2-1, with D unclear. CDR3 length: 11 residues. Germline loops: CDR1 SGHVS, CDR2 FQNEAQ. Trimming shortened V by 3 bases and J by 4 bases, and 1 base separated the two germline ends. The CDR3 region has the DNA TGTGCCAGCAGCTTTTACAATGAGCAGTTCTTC. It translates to CASSFYNEQFF.

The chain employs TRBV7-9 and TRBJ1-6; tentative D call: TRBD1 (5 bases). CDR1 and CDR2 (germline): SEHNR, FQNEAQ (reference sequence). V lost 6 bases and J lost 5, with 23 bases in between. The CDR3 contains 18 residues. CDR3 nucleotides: TGTGCCAGCAGGCGTATGCGGCAGGGTTTCGTCGATAATTCACCCCTCCACTTT. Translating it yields CASRRMRQGFVDNSPLHF.

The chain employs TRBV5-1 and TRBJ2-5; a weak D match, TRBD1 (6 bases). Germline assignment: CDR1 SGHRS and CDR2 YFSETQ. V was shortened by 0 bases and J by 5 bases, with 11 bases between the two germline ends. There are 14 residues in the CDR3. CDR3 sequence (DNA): TGCGCCAGCAGCTTGGAGGCAGGGGTTGAGACCCAGTACTTC. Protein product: CASSLEAGVETQYF.

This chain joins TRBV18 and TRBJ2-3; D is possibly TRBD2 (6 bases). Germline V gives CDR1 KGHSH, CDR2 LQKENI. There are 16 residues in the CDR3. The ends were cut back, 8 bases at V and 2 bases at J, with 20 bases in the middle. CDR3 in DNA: TGTGCCAGCCGTCGGAGCGGGCCCCTGGCCACAGATACGCAGTATTTT. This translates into CASRRSGPLATDTQYF.

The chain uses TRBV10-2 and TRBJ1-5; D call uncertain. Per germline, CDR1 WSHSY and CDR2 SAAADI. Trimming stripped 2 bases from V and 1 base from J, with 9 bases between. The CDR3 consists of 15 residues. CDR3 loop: CASSELQGSNQPQHF. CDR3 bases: TGCGCCAGCAGTGAGCTACAAGGAAGCAATCAGCCCCAGCATTTT.

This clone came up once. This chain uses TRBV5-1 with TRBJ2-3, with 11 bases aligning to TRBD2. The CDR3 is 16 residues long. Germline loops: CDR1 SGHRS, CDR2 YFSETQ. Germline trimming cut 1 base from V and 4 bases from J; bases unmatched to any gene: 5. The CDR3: CASSLNPTSGADTQYF. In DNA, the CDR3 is TGCGCCAGCAGCTTGAACCCGACTAGCGGGGCAGATACGCAGTATTTT.

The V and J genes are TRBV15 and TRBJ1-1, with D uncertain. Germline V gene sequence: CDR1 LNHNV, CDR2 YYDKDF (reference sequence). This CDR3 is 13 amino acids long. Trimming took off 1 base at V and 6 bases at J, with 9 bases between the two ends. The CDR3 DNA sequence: TGTGCCACCAGCAGAGGCCGCACCTCTGAAGCTTTCTTT. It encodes CATSRGRTSEAFF.

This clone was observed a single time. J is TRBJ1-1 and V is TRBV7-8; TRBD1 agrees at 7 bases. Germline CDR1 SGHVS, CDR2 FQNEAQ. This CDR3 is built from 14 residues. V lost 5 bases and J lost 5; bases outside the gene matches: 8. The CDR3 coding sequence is TGTGCCAGCAGCCCAAGCAGGGGGGTGACTGAAGCTTTCTTT. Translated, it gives CASSPSRGVTEAFF.

CDR3 in amino acids: CASSPLQGWTVEQYF. CDR3 DNA sequence: TGTGCCAGCTCACCTTTACAGGGTTGGACAGTCGAGCAGTACTTC. The gene calls are TRBV18 and TRBJ2-7; D might be TRBD1 (6 bases). V was shortened by 3 bases and J by 6 bases, with 18 bases between the two germline ends. Germline lookup yields CDR1 KGHSH and CDR2 LQKENI. CDR3 length: 15 residues.

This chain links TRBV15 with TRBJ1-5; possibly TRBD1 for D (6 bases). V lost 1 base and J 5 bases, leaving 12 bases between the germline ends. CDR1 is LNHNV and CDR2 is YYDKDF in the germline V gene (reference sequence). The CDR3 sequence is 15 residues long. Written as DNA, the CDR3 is TGTGCCACCAGCAGAGGAAAACAGGGACATCAGCCCCAGCATTTT. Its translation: CATSRGKQGHQPQHF.

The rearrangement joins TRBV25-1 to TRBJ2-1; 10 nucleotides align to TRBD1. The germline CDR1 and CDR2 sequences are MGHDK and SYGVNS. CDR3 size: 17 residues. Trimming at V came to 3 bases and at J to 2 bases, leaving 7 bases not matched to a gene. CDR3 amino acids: CASSDPSGTGAYNEQFF. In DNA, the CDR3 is TGTGCCAGCAGTGACCCCTCCGGGACAGGGGCCTACAATGAGCAGTTCTTC.

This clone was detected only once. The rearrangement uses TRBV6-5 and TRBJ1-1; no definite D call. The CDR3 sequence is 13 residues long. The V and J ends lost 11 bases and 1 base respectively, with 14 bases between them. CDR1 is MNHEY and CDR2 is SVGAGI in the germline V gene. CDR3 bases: TGTGCCTCCGCGGGAGCCCAGAACACTGAAGCTTTCTTT. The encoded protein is CASAGAQNTEAFF.

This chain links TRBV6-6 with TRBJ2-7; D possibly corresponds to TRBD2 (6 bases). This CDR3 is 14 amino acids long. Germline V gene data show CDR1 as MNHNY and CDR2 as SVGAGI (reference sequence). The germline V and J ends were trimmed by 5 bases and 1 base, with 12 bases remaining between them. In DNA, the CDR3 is TGTGCCAGCAGTCCATTCGGACTATCCTACGAGCAGTACTTC. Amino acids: CASSPFGLSYEQYF.

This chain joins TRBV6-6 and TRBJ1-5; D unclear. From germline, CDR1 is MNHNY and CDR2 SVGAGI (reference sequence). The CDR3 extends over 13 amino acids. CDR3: CASYPRGTGPQHF. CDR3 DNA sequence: TGTGCTTCCTATCCCCGAGGTACGGGGCCCCAGCATTTT.

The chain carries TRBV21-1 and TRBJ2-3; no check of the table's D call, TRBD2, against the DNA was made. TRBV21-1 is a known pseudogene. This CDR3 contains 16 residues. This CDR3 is CASSPKTSSGTDTQYF. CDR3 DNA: TGTGCCAGCAGCCCCAAGACTAGCTCGGGCACAGATACGCAGTATTTT.